Below, 21 T cell receptor beta chains from the same sample are listed, as sequenced in a study of vaccination and CD4 T cells after COVID-19. The Oncomine TCR Beta short-read assay was applied to DNA of cultured CD4+ T cells. TCRdb reprocessed the PCR reads via MiXCR and lists one record per CDR3 protein. The sample holds thousands of distinct CDR3 sequences, roughly 50% seen once. No antigen has been assigned to these receptors. Treatment noted: approximately 10-day PBMC culture with coronavirus spike peptide pools or control peptides (ViraFEST assay). It was before the COVID-19 pandemic (2011-2018) that the unexposed donor's CD4+ T cells were collected. What was sequenced was CD4+ T cells from blood, cultured in vitro. The source of these receptors is a human donor in good health.

The chain joins TRBV11-3 to TRBJ1-5, with D hard to call. The CDR3 is made up of 14 amino acids. The germline V and J ends were trimmed by 4 bases and 9 bases, with 16 bases remaining between them. The germline gives CDR1 SGHNT, CDR2 YENEEA. The CDR3 sequence: CASSSTSSRAPQHF. In DNA, the CDR3 is TGTGCCAGCAGCTCCACCAGCTCACGGGCGCCCCAGCATTTT.

The chain's CDR3 is CASSEGTSGGGEQFF. The CDR3, as DNA: TGTGCCAGCAGTGAAGGGACTAGCGGGGGGGGTGAGCAGTTCTTC. The chain combines TRBV6-4 with TRBJ2-1, with 16 bases matching TRBD2. The CDR3 spans 15 residues. V lost 3 bases to trimming and J lost 9 bases; unmatched junction nucleotides: 2. CDR1 is MRHNA, CDR2 SNTAGT, per germline.

This clonotype was detected a few times. This sequence joins TRBV6-1 and TRBJ1-2, with a weak D call TRBD1 (5 bases). CDR1 MNHNS and CDR2 SASEGT come from the germline V gene. Trimming took 0 bases from V and 1 from J, leaving 9 bases between them. The CDR3 covers 15 residues. The CDR3 protein is CASSEAAGFNYGYTF. DNA of the CDR3: TGTGCCAGCAGTGAAGCGGCAGGGTTTAACTATGGCTACACCTTC.

Relative to its sample, this clonotype is medium-sized. The chain couples TRBV3-1 to TRBJ1-2, with D unclear. CDR1 is LGHDT and CDR2 is YNNKEL in the germline V gene (reference sequence). V was pared by 3 bases and J by 3 bases, with 11 bases between. The CDR3 sequence is 14 residues long. CDR3 loop: CASSQLQHYYGYTF. The CDR3, as DNA: TGTGCCAGCAGCCAGCTACAGCATTACTATGGCTACACCTTC.

This clonotype was observed a few times. The CDR3 DNA reads TGTGCCAGCAGTTACTCGAGATCGCAGGACACTGAAGCTTTCTTT. Amino acids: CASSYSRSQDTEAFF. The rearrangement uses TRBV6-5 and TRBJ1-1; D call uncertain. This CDR3 spans 15 amino acids. Germline V gene lookup returns CDR1 MNHEY and CDR2 SVGAGI. V was cut by 0 bases and J by 3 bases, with 11 bases left in between.

The chain employs TRBV12-3 or TRBV12-4 and TRBJ1-1, with D uncertain. V lost 4 bases, J lost 7 bases, and 13 bases lay in between. This CDR3 spans 13 amino acids. The CDR3 DNA reads TGTGCCAGCAGTTCCCCGGAGCAGGTTGAAGCTTTCTTT. Its translation is CASSSPEQVEAFF.

This clonotype was counted between two and nine times. This chain connects TRBV15 to TRBJ2-3; 8 bases agree with TRBD1. The germline CDR1 and CDR2 sequences are LNHNV and YYDKDF (reference sequence). Trimming removed 3 bases from V and 5 bases from J; junction bases left unmatched: 4. The CDR3 consists of 14 residues. CDR3 residues: CATSRDRVEDTQYF. DNA of the CDR3: TGTGCCACCAGCAGGGACAGGGTGGAAGATACGCAGTATTTT.

The chain joins TRBV5-1 to TRBJ2-3; 7 bases fit TRBD2. The length of the CDR3 is 14 residues. Trimming cost V 4 bases and J 2 bases; bases outside gene matches: 4. The germline V gene encodes CDR1 SGHRS and CDR2 YFSETQ. The CDR3 DNA reads TGCGCCAGCAGCCCCCGGGACTACACAGATACGCAGTATTTT. As protein: CASSPRDYTDTQYF.

The chain uses TRBV5-1 and TRBJ1-2, with D unresolved. The CDR3 contains 12 residues. With 6 bases removed from V and 7 bases from J, the gap between germline ends came to 13 bases. Germline V CDR1 and CDR2: SGHRS, YFSETQ. The chain's CDR3 is CASTLEDSGYTF. DNA of the CDR3: TGCGCCAGCACCCTGGAAGACTCTGGCTACACCTTC. The entire variable domain, with the rest obtained from reference TRBV5-1 and TRBJ1-2, is as follows: KAGVTQTPRYLIKTRGQQVTLSCSPISGHRSVSWYQQTPGQGLQFLFEYFSETQRNKGNFPGRFSGRQFSNSRSEMNVSTLELGDSALYLCASTLEDSGYTFGSGTRLTVV.

This clonotype was found a few times. The chain combines TRBV6-1 with TRBJ1-2, with TRBD1 matching 8 bases. The CDR3 runs to 15 residues. V was pared by 5 bases and J by 6 bases, with 11 bases of the junction left unmatched. Germline values: CDR1 MNHNS, CDR2 SASEGT. The CDR3 nucleotides read TGTGCCAGCAGTCGAACGGGATCGACAGGGGATGGCTACACCTTC. Translating gives CASSRTGSTGDGYTF.

CDR3 loop: CASSHLGQSIGAFF. CDR3 in DNA: TGTGCCAGCAGCCACCTTGGACAGTCTATCGGAGCTTTCTTT. This chain uses TRBV27 with TRBJ1-1; maybe TRBD1 (6 bases). The CDR3 runs 14 residues. V gave up 6 bases and J gave up 10 bases, with 21 bases separating them. Looked up from germline, CDR1 is MNHEY and CDR2 is SMNVEV (reference sequence).

The rearrangement joins TRBV7-9 to TRBJ2-1, with D possibly TRBD2 on 6 matching bases. Germline V CDR1 and CDR2: SEHNR, FQNEAQ (reference sequence). The ends were cut back, 8 bases at V and 10 bases at J, with 18 bases in the middle. This CDR3 is 13 amino acids long. CDR3 nucleotides: TGTGCCAGCGGGGACTCCGCAAGGAACGAGCAGTTCTTC. It is translated as CASGDSARNEQFF.

V gene TRBV27 combines with J gene TRBJ1-2; D ambiguous. This CDR3 spans 9 amino acids. Trimming cost V 6 bases and J 12 bases, with 8 bases left between them. Germline V gene data show CDR1 as MNHEY and CDR2 as SMNVEV (reference sequence). For the CDR3, the DNA is TGTGCCAGCAGGGGATTGCACACCTTC. Amino acid sequence: CASRGLHTF.

The V and J genes are TRBV6-4 and TRBJ2-3, with TRBD2 matching 12 bases. Germline V gives CDR1 MRHNA, CDR2 SNTAGT. The CDR3 spans 14 residues. V was pared by 4 bases and J by 4 bases, with 0 bases of the junction left unmatched. As DNA, the CDR3 is TGTGCCAGCAGTGGGACTAGCGGGGCAGATACGCAGTATTTT. It codes for CASSGTSGADTQYF.

The chain links TRBV6-1 to TRBJ1-2, with no clear D. V lost 8 bases and J lost 7, with 23 bases in between. In germline, CDR1 is MNHNS, CDR2 SASEGT. The CDR3 is 15 amino acids. CDR3 region: CASRTSTYVSGGYTF. CDR3 bases: TGTGCCAGCCGCACTTCGACCTACGTATCGGGTGGCTACACCTTC.

V is TRBV6-1 and J is TRBJ2-1; perhaps TRBD1 as D (5 bases). Per the germline V gene, CDR1 is MNHNS and CDR2 is SASEGT. Trimming took off 6 bases at V and 5 bases at J, with 23 bases between the two ends. The CDR3 loop spans 17 amino acids. For the CDR3, the DNA is TGTGCCAGCAGCCCCAAGGGGCTAGGGGCTGAAAACAATGAGCAGTTCTTC. Protein: CASSPKGLGAENNEQFF.

The chain uses TRBV27 and TRBJ2-1; 7 bases are a match to TRBD1. Trimming cost V 1 base and J 8 bases; bases outside gene matches: 8. CDR1 MNHEY and CDR2 SMNVEV come from the germline V gene (reference sequence). This CDR3 has 15 residues. The CDR3 DNA is TGTGCCAGCAGTTTATATCCCGAAGGGGGCGATGAGCAGTTCTTC. Protein sequence: CASSLYPEGGDEQFF.

J is TRBJ2-7 and V is TRBV5-6; D call uncertain. This CDR3 spans 14 amino acids. V lost 0 bases, J lost 2 bases, and 9 bases lay in between. CDR1 is SGHDT and CDR2 is YYEEEE in the germline V gene. The CDR3 here is CASSLGGDTYEQYF. CDR3 nucleotide sequence: TGTGCCAGCAGCTTGGGTGGGGATACCTACGAGCAGTACTTC. The complete variable domain, with remaining parts taken from reference TRBV5-6 and TRBJ2-7, reads DAGVTQSPTHLIKTRGQQVTLRCSPKSGHDTVSWYQQALGQGPQFIFQYYEEEERQRGNFPDRFSGHQFPNYSSELNVNALLLGDSALYLCASSLGGDTYEQYFGPGTRLTVT.

The chain joins TRBV6-1 to TRBJ2-2, with TRBD1 matching over 8 bases. J gave up 2 bases and V 5 bases, and 7 bases lay outside the gene matches. CDR3 length: 16 amino acids. The germline CDR1 and CDR2 sequences are MNHNS and SASEGT. CDR3 sequence reads: CASSKNRGSNTGELFF. The CDR3, as DNA: TGTGCCAGCAGTAAAAACAGGGGGTCCAACACCGGGGAGCTGTTTTTT.

CDR3 loop: CSVVSRLSNTEAFF. CDR3 nucleotides: TGCAGCGTTGTGAGTAGACTGTCGAACACTGAAGCTTTCTTT. This chain joins TRBV29-1 and TRBJ1-1; D unresolved. This CDR3 is 14 amino acids long. Per the germline V gene, CDR1 is SQVTM and CDR2 is ANQGSEA. Trimming took 4 bases from V and 1 from J, leaving 13 bases between them.

This rearrangement joins TRBV10-3 to TRBJ1-6; 8 positions match TRBD1. The CDR3 runs 16 residues. Germline trimming cut 0 bases from V and 18 bases from J; bases unmatched to any gene: 16. Germline CDR1 ENHRY, CDR2 SYGVKD. The chain's CDR3 is CAISESNGRDRSRPHF. CDR3 in DNA: TGTGCCATCAGTGAGTCGAACGGCCGGGACAGGTCGCGACCCCACTTT.